The entry that follows covers one TCR beta chain sequence. Its target is not known. Time point of the sample: newly diagnosed GD, antithyroid drugs for less than 3 months. The TCR library used RNA extracted from PBMCs. The data were taken from a study of regulatory T cells in long-lasting Graves disease. Study findings and constraints: Persistent Graves' disease cases displayed lower TCR diversity than newly diagnosed ones.

Per the germline V gene, CDR1 is KGHDR and CDR2 is SFDVKD. The length of the CDR3 is 14 residues. Trimming took off 2 bases at V and 1 base at J, with 6 bases between the two ends. Researchers made TCR beta libraries by using iRepertoire HTBI primers and running Arm-PCR on CDR3 regions. TCRdb reprocessed the multiplex PCR reads with MiXCR, giving one entry per CDR3 protein. Of 500,000 or so distinct CDR3 sequences listed, 15% to 20% are singletons. Another study also made use of these data, one on T cells in Graves' hyperthyroidism and ophthalmopathy. That work adds: Orbital computed tomography and thyroid ultrasound, together with serum TRAb and thyroxine and clinical symptoms, were used for diagnoses. With the HTBI primer set, the TCR CDR3 went through a first round of RT-PCR. The model identified upcoming ophthalmopathy a median about 6.5 months ahead of onset.

The material was peripheral blood mononuclear cells (PBMCs), obtained at new diagnosis, from a patient treated with antithyroid drugs. This sequence joins TRBV24-1 and TRBJ2-3; D gene uncertain. This receptor was obtained from a man between 35 and 55 years old with Graves disease. CDR3 nucleotides: TGTGCCACCAGTGATTCTCCAGGCACAGATACGCAGTATTTT. Protein product: CATSDSPGTDTQYF.